This paragraph covers one TCR beta chain sequence. Trimming left V 5 bases short and J 4 bases short, with 14 bases between. CDR3 size: 14 residues. The germline CDR1 and CDR2 sequences are SGHNT and YYREEE (reference sequence). This sample was included in a study of T cell changes during pregnancy in multiple sclerosis. The assay was immunoSEQ multiplex PCR, and TCRdb's table has in-frame clones only and misses some. The sample holds approximately 31,000 clones, just over 90% seen once. The sequencing used CD4+ T cells from peripheral blood mononuclear cells, collected in the second trimester of pregnancy. The chain employs TRBV5-4 and TRBJ2-3; TRBD1 is a possible D gene (5 bases). The receptor was derived from a female donor with multiple sclerosis, enrolled in a pregnancy study. The CDR3 DNA is TGTGCCAGCAGGATGGACAAACCGTCAGATACGCAGTATTTT. Amino acid sequence: CASRMDKPSDTQYF.